This T cell receptor beta chain was sequenced for a study of T cells in tuberculosis. Sorting used thawed, overnight-rested PBMC stained with anti-CD3, a viability dye and GMM-loaded CD1B tetramer. The lipid loaded on the CD1B tetramers was C32 glucose monomycolate from Rhodococcus equi. Before cryopreservation, the sorted PBMC lost their CD14-expressing monocytes. From each donor, roughly 100,000 tetramer-negative cells were sorted. No alpha-beta pairing information exists for these sequences. Libraries were prepared by immunoSEQ multiplex PCR; TCRdb keeps only in-frame clonotypes and omits some of them. The sample includes 80,000 to 90,000 clones, approximately 91% of them seen just once. The germline V gene has CDR1 SGHAT and CDR2 FQNNGV. The CDR3 loop spans 11 amino acids. V shed 5 bases and J shed 7 bases, with 9 bases lying between them.

The V and J genes are TRBV11-2 and TRBJ2-7; the D gene is possibly TRBD1 (5 bases). This receptor was taken from an adult woman with latent tuberculosis. Source material: CD1b-GMM tetramer-negative cells sorted from PBMCs. The CDR3 is CASSLNREQYF. The CDR3 DNA is TGTGCCAGCAGCCTTAACAGGGAGCAGTACTTC.